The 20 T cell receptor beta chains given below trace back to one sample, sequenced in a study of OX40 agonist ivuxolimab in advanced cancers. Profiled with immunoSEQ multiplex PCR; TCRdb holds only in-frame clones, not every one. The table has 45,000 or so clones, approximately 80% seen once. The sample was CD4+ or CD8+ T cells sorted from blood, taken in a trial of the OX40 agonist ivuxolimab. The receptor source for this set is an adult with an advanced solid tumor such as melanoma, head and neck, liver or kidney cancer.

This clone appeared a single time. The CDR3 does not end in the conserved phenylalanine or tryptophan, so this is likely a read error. Here the CDR3 reads CASSPEGQVVPYEQYL. The DNA of the CDR3 is TGTGCCAGCTCACCGGAGGGACAGGTAGTCCCCTACGAGCAGTACCTC. The chain links TRBV18 to TRBJ2-7; 8 bases fit TRBD1. V trimming: 3 bases; J trimming: 2 bases; junction bases outside the gene matches: 9. From germline, CDR1 is KGHSH and CDR2 LQKENI. This CDR3 has 16 residues.

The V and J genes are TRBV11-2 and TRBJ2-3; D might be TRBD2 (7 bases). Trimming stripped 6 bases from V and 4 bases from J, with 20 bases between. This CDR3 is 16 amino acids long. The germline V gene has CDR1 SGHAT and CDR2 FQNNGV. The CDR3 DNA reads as TGTGCCAGCAGTTGGGGGGGGGCGGCCCTCGCAGATACGCAGTATTTT. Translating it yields CASSWGGAALADTQYF. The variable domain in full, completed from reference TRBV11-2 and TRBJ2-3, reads EAGVAQSPRYKIIEKRQSVAFWCNPISGHATLYWYQQILGQGPKLLIQFQNNGVVDDSQLPKDRFSAERLKGVDSTLKIQPAKLEDSAVYLCASSWGGAALADTQYFGPGTRLTVL.

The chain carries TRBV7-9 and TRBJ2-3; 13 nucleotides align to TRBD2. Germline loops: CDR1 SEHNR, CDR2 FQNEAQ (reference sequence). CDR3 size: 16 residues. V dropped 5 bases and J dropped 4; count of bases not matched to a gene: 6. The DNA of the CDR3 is TGTGCCAGCAGCGCCAGGACTAGCGGGAGTCCAGATACGCAGTATTTT. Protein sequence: CASSARTSGSPDTQYF.

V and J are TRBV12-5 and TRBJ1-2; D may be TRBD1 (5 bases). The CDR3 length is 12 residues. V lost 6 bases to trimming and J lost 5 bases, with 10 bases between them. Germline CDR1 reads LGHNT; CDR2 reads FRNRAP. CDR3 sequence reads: CASGQDIYGYTF. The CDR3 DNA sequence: TGTGCTAGTGGCCAGGACATTTATGGCTACACCTTC.

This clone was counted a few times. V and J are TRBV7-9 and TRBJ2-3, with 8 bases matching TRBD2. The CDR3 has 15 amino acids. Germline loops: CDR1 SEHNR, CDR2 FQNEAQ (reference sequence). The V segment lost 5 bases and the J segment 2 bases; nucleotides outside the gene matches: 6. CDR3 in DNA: TGTGCCAGCAGCGACGGGGGGGGCTACACAGATACGCAGTATTTT. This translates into CASSDGGGYTDTQYF.

The CDR3 protein is CASKQLGNQPQHF. CDR3 DNA: TGTGCCAGCAAACAACTCGGCAATCAGCCCCAGCATTTT. This sequence joins TRBV10-3 and TRBJ1-5; D not certain. V lost 10 bases to trimming and J lost 2 bases, with 12 bases between them. Germline lookup yields CDR1 ENHRY and CDR2 SYGVKD. The CDR3 runs to 13 residues.

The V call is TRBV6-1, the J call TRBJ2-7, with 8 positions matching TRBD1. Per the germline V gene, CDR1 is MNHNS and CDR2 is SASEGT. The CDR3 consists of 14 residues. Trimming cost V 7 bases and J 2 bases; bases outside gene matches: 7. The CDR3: CASKWTGKAYEQYF. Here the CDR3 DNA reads TGTGCCAGCAAGTGGACAGGGAAAGCCTACGAGCAGTACTTC.

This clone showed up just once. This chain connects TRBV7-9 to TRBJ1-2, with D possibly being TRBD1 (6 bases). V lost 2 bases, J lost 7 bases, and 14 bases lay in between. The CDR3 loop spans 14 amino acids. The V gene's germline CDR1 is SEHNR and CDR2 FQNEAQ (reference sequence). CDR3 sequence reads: CASSLQGRLSGYTF. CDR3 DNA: TGTGCCAGCAGCTTACAGGGGCGGCTCTCTGGCTACACCTTC.

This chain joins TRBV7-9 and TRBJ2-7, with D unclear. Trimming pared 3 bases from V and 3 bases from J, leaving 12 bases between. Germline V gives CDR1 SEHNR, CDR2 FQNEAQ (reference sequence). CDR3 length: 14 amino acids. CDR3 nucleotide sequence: TGTGCCAGCAGCTTTGATGGGAAAAGCTACGAGCAGTACTTC. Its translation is CASSFDGKSYEQYF.

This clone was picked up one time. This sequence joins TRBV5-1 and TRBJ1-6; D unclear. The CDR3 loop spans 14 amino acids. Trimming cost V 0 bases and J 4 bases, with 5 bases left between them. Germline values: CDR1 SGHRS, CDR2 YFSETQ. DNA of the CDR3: TGCGCCAGCAGCTTGGATGGATATAATTCACCCCTCCACTTT. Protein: CASSLDGYNSPLHF.

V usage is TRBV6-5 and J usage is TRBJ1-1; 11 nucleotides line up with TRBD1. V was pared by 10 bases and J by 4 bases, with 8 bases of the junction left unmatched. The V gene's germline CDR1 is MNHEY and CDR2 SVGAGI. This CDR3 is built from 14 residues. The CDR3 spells CAIGQGADSTEAFF. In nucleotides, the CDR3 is TGTGCCATAGGACAGGGGGCGGATTCCACTGAAGCTTTCTTT.

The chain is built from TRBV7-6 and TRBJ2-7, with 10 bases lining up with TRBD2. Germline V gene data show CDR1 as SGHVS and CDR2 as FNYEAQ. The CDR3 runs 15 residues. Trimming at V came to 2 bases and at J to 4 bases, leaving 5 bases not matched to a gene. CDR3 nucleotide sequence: TGTGCCAGCAGCTTAACTAGCGGGGCAATATACGAGCAGTACTTC. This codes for CASSLTSGAIYEQYF.

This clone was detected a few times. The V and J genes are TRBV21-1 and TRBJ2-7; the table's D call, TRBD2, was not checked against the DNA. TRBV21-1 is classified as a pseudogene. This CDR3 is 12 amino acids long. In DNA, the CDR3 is TGTGCCAGCGGGGTCGGGGGATACGAGCAGTACTTC. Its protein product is CASGVGGYEQYF.

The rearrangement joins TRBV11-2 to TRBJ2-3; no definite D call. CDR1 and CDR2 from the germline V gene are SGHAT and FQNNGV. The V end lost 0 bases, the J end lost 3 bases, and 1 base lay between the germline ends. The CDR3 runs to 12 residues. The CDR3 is CASSLETDTQYF. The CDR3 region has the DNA TGTGCCAGCAGCTTAGAAACAGATACGCAGTATTTT.

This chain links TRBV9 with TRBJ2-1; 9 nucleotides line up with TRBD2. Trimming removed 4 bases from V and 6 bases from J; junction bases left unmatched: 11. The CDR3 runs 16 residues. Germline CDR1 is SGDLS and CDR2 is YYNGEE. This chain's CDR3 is CASSPRGVAGVNEQFF. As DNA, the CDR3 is TGTGCCAGCAGCCCCCGGGGGGTAGCGGGGGTCAATGAGCAGTTCTTC.

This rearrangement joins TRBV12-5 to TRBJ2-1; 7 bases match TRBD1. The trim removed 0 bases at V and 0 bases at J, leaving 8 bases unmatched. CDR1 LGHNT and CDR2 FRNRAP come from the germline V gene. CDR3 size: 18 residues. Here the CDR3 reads CASGLVLSRDSSYNEQFF. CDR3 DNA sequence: TGTGCTAGTGGTTTGGTACTCAGCCGGGACAGCTCCTACAATGAGCAGTTCTTC.

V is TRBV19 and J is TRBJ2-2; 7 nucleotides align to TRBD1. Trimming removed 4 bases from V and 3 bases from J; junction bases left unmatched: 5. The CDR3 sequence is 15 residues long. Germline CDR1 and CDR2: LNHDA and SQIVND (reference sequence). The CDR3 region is CASSTYTGDTGELFF. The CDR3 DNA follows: TGTGCCAGTAGTACCTACACAGGGGACACCGGGGAGCTGTTTTTT.

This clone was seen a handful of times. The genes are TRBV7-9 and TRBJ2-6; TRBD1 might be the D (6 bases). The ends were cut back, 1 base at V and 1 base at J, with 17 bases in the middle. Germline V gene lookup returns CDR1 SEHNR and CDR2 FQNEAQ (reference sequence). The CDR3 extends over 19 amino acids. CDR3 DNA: TGTGCCAGCAGCTTAGAGCATGGACAGATTAAGTCTGGGGCCAACGTCCTGACTTTC. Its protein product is CASSLEHGQIKSGANVLTF.

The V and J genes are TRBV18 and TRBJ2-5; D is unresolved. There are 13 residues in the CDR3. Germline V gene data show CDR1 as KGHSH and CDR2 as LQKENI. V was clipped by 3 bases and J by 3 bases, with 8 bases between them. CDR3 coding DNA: TGTGCCAGCTCACCCCCCAACGAAGAGACCCAGTACTTC. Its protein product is CASSPPNEETQYF.

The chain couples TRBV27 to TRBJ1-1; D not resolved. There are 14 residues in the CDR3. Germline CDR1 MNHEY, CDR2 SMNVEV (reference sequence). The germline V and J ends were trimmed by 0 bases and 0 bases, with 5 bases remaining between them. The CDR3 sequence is CASSLSLMNTEAFF. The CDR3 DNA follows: TGTGCCAGCAGTTTATCACTTATGAACACTGAAGCTTTCTTT.